This T cell receptor beta chain was captured in a study of glioma-infiltrating T cells. Study-wide points: Tissue and blood shared very few CDR3 sequences. Non-neoplastic patients had below-expected tissue-blood divergence, while all gliomas exceeded expectation.

The CDR3 consists of 15 residues. Trimming cost V 6 bases and J 2 bases; bases outside gene matches: 4. Germline CDR1 and CDR2: SNHLY and FYNNEI. Of note for this clonotype: Its antigen is unknown.

TCR alpha and beta CDR3 regions were amplified from RNA using iRepertoire nested multiplex PCR. One-step reverse transcription and amplification started from approximately 100-400 ng of tissue mRNA or PBMC total RNA. TCRdb fed the multiplex PCR reads into MiXCR, producing one record per CDR3 protein. The sample lists some 160,000 distinct CDR3 sequences, around 40% occurring once. This receptor was identified in a human donor with low-grade glioma or glioblastoma, undergoing nonglioma brain surgery, or in good health (not recorded which). This chain connects TRBV2 to TRBJ2-1; 10 bases agree with TRBD2. The sequencing sample was made of glioma tissue, nonneoplastic brain tissue, or PBMCs (not recorded which). The CDR3 DNA is TGTGCCAGCAGACCTACTAGCGGGACCTACAATGAGCAGTTCTTC. The encoded protein is CASRPTSGTYNEQFF. Full variable domain (outside the CDR3, taken from reference TRBV2 and TRBJ2-1): EPEVTQTPSHQVTQMGQEVILRCVPISNHLYFYWYRQILGQKVEFLVSFYNNEISEKSEIFDDQFSVERPDGSNFTLKIRSTKLEDSAMYFCASRPTSGTYNEQFFGPGTRLTVL.